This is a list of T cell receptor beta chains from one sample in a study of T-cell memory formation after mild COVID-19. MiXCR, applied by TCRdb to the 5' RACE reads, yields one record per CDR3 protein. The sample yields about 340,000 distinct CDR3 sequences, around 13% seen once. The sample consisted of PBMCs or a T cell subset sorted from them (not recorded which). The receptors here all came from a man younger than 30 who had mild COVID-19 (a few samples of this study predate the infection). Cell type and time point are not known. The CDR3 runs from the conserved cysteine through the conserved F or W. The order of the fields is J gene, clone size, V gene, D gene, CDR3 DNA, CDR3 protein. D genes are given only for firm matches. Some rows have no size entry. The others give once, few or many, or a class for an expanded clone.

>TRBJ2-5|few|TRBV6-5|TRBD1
TGTGCCAGCAGTGACTCAGGGGGCACAGGGGAGACCCAGTACTTC
CASSDSGGTGETQYF
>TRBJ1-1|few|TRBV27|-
TGTGCCAGCAGTTCGGGAACAAGGCGTCCGGCTTTCTTT
CASSSGTRRPAFF
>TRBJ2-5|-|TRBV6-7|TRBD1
TGTGCCAGCAGTTACGGGGACCGGGACAGGGGTGGAGAGACCCAGTACTTC
CASSYGDRDRGGETQYF
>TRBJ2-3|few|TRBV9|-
TGTGCCAGCAGCGTAGGCCCGGAGACAAATACGCAGTATTTT
CASSVGPETNTQYF
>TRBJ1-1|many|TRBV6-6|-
TGTGCCAGCAGAGCTGACAGGATGAGCATGAACACTGAAGCTTTCTTT
CASRADRMSMNTEAFF
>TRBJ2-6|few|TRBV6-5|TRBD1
TGTGCCAGCAGTCCAAACAGGGGTTCTGGGGCCAACGTCCTGACTTTC
CASSPNRGSGANVLTF
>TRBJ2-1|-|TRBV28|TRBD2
TGTGCCAGCAGTTTGGCTAGCGGCCAGAATGAGCAGTTCTTC
CASSLASGQNEQFF
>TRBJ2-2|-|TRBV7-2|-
TGTGCCAGCAGCTTACTCCACAGGACTGTCGGGGGGGAGCTGTTTTTT
CASSLLHRTVGGELFF
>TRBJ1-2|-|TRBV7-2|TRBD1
TGTGCCAGCAGCTTAGCCCCCAGACAGGGTAGCTACACCTTC
CASSLAPRQGSYTF
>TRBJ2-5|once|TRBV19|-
TGTGCCAGTAGTCCCGGCGGTGGGGGCTCGGGAGAGACCCAGTACTTC
CASSPGGGGSGETQYF
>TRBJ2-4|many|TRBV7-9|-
TGTGCCAGCAGCTCCCGGACAGTTAGGAACATTCAGTACTTC
CASSSRTVRNIQYF
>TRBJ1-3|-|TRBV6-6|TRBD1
TGTGCCAGCACGGATACAGGGGCCGGAAACACCATATATTTT
CASTDTGAGNTIYF
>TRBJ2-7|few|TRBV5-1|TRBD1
TGCGCCAGCAGCTTGAGGGGGCCCGAGCAGTACTTC
CASSLRGPEQYF
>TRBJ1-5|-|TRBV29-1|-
TGCAGCGTAACAGGGCCTCAGCCCCAGCATTTT
CSVTGPQPQHF
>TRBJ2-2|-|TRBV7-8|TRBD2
TGTGCCAGCAGCTTAGTAGGCGGGGGGGCGAACACCGGGGAGCTGTTTTTT
CASSLVGGGANTGELFF
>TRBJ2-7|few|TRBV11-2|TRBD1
TGTGCCAGCAGTTCATCGCCGCAGGGGGCATACGAGCAGTACTTC
CASSSSPQGAYEQYF
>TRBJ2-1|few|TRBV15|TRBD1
TGTGCCACCAGCAGGTCGGGACAGGGTCGTTTCGATGAGCAGTTCTTC
CATSRSGQGRFDEQFF
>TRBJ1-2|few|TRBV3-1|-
TGTGCCAGCAGCCACAGGGGAGCTGACTATGGCTACACCTTC
CASSHRGADYGYTF